This T cell receptor (beta chain) came from a study of cytomegalovirus exposure and HLA in healthy donors. Study context: As released early, the data held some 85 million unique TCRs from HLA-typed donors. Most donors, around 81% of several hundred genotyped, fell in the Caucasian-associated ancestry cluster.

It was with 60 Vbeta and 13 Jbeta primers that the PCR ran. Here immunoSEQ multiplex PCR was the method, and the copy in TCRdb shows in-frame clones only, minus some. Of some 130,000 clones listed, about 72% are singletons. Points from the study as a whole: Segments of the TCR beta V type were, in most cases, productive about 90% or about 30% of the time in an earlier analysis.

Comment on this clone: Its antigen is not known.

The sequence came from a female donor in good health and CMV-seronegative. Material for sequencing was PBMCs.

CDR3 nucleotides: TGTGCCAGCAGCTCGGGACAGGGGACCGGGGAGCTGTTTTTT. Its protein is CASSSGQGTGELFF. This chain connects TRBV7-2 to TRBJ2-2, with 10 bases lining up with TRBD1. Germline assignment: CDR1 SGHTA and CDR2 FQGNSA. The CDR3 runs 14 residues. The V and J ends lost 4 bases and 5 bases, in that order; junction bases with no gene match: 1.